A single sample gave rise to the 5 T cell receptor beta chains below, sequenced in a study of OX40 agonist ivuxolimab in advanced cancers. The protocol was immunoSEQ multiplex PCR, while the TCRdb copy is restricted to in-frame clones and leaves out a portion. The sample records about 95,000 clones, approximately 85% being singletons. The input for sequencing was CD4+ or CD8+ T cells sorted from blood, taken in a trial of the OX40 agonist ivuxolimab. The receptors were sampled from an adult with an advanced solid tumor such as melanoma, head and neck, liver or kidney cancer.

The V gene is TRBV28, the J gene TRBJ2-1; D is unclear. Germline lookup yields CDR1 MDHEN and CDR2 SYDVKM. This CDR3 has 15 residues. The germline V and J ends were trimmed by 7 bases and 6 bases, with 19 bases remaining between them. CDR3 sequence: CASISELSRRNEQFF. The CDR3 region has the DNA TGTGCCAGCATCTCCGAACTCAGTAGGCGCAATGAGCAGTTCTTC.

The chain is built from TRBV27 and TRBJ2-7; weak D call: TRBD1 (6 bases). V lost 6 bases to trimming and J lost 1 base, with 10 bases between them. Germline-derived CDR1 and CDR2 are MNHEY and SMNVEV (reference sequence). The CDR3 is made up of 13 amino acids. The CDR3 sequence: CASRVTGSYEQYF. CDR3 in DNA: TGTGCCAGCAGAGTGACAGGATCCTACGAGCAGTACTTC.

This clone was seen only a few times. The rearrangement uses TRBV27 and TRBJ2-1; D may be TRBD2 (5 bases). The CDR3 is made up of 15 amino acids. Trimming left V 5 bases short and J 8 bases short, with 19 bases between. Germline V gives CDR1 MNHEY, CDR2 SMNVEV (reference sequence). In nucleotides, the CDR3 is TGTGCCAGCAGTCCCCGGAGCGCTAGCTGGCATGAGCAGTTCTTC. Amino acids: CASSPRSASWHEQFF.

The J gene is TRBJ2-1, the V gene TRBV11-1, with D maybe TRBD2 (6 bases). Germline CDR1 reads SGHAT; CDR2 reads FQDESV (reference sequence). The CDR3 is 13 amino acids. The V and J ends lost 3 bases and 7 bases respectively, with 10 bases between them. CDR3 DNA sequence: TGTGCCAGCAGCTTCTGGGGGAGGAATGAGCAGTTCTTC. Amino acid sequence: CASSFWGRNEQFF.

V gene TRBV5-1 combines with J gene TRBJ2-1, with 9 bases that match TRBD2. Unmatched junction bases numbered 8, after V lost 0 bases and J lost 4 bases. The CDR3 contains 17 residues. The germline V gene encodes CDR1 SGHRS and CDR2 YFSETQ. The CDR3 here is CASSLGAGGPLYNEQFF. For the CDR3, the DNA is TGCGCCAGCAGCTTGGGAGCGGGAGGCCCACTTTACAATGAGCAGTTCTTC.